These 7 T cell receptor beta chains originate from one sample sequenced in a study of T cell responses to AZD1222 COVID-19 vaccine. Method: immunoSEQ multiplex PCR; TCRdb's copy keeps in-frame clones and lacks some. The sample holds 80,000 to 90,000 clones, roughly 90% seen once. This sample comprised peripheral blood, obtained on day 0 of MenACWY control vaccination. These receptors all stem from an adult in good health.

The chain joins TRBV19 to TRBJ2-5; 11 positions agree with TRBD1. The CDR3 contains 16 residues. Germline V gives CDR1 LNHDA, CDR2 SQIVND (reference sequence). The V gene end was trimmed by 5 bases and the J gene end by 4 bases; junction bases not matched to a gene: 9. The CDR3 here is CASSRNPGTGGETQYF. In nucleotides, the CDR3 is TGTGCCAGTAGTCGTAATCCCGGGACAGGGGGAGAGACCCAGTACTTC.

The J gene is TRBJ1-3, the V gene TRBV19, with D unresolved. The germline CDR1 and CDR2 sequences are LNHDA and SQIVND (reference sequence). V was cut by 3 bases and J by 2 bases, with 8 bases left in between. The CDR3 loop spans 14 amino acids. The CDR3 loop reads CASSMENTGNTIYF. CDR3 in DNA: TGTGCCAGTAGTATGGAAAACACTGGAAACACCATATATTTT. The full variable domain, with the rest looked up from reference TRBV19 and TRBJ1-3, is DGGITQSPKYLFRKEGQNVTLSCEQNLNHDAMYWYRQDPGQGLRLIYYSQIVNDFQKGDIAEGYSVSREKKESFPLTVTSAQKNPTAFYLCASSMENTGNTIYFGEGSWLTVV.

This rearrangement joins TRBV28 to TRBJ1-1, with 7 bases identical to TRBD1. The CDR3 runs to 13 residues. Germline CDR1 MDHEN, CDR2 SYDVKM. The ends lost 6 bases at V and 5 bases at J; junction bases unmatched: 6. CDR3 bases: TGTGCCAGCAGGTCCCCAGGGGGGACTGAAGCTTTCTTT. Its protein product is CASRSPGGTEAFF.

The V gene is TRBV29-1, the J gene TRBJ2-7, with TRBD2 matching 7 bases. V was clipped by 1 base and J by 0 bases; unmatched bases: 15. There are 18 residues in the CDR3. In germline, CDR1 is SQVTM, CDR2 ANQGSEA. The CDR3 coding sequence is TGCAGCGTTGAAGTCAATGACATTCGCGCGGGAGTCTCCTACGAGCAGTACTTC. It encodes CSVEVNDIRAGVSYEQYF.

This clone ranks as medium-sized (0.01 to 0.1%). The gene calls are TRBV11-2 and TRBJ2-7, with 7 bases lining up with TRBD2. The CDR3 is made up of 14 amino acids. V trimming: 7 bases; J trimming: 4 bases; junction bases outside the gene matches: 10. Germline lookup yields CDR1 SGHAT and CDR2 FQNNGV. CDR3 residues: CASNLLAGDYEQYF. Here the CDR3 DNA reads TGTGCCAGCAATCTCCTGGCGGGAGATTACGAGCAGTACTTC.

The rearrangement uses TRBV7-3 and TRBJ2-3, with unresolved D. This CDR3 has 12 residues. Germline V CDR1 and CDR2: SGHTA, FQGTGA. V was clipped by 5 bases and J by 2 bases, with 5 bases between them. CDR3 loop: CASSPNTDTQYF. The CDR3 DNA reads TGTGCCAGCAGCCCCAACACAGATACGCAGTATTTT.

The chain combines TRBV27 with TRBJ1-1; perhaps TRBD1 as D (6 bases). The V end was cut by 4 bases, the J end by 4 bases, with 16 bases between. The CDR3 covers 15 residues. Germline CDR1 and CDR2: MNHEY and SMNVEV (reference sequence). The CDR3 coding sequence is TGTGCCAGCAGTTACGGGGGCGCTGGGAGCACTGAAGCTTTCTTT. Translating it yields CASSYGGAGSTEAFF.